The next 30 T cell receptor beta chains were all read from a single sample in a study of T cell changes during pregnancy in multiple sclerosis. Libraries were prepared by immunoSEQ multiplex PCR; TCRdb keeps only in-frame clonotypes and omits some of them. The table shows about 60,000 clones, with approximately 90% occurring only once. This specimen consisted of peripheral blood, obtained in the second trimester of pregnancy. These receptors were taken from a female donor with multiple sclerosis, enrolled in a pregnancy study.

This rearrangement joins TRBV30 to TRBJ1-3, with 8 bases aligning to TRBD1. Per the germline V gene, CDR1 is GTSNPN and CDR2 is SVGIG (reference sequence). The CDR3 is 15 amino acids. J lost 0 bases, V lost 3 bases, and 4 bases had no gene match. The CDR3 is CAWRWGTGSGNTIYF. CDR3 bases: TGTGCCTGGAGGTGGGGGACAGGCTCTGGAAACACCATATATTTT.

V and J are TRBV6-6 and TRBJ1-2, with 9 bases aligning to TRBD1. The length of the CDR3 is 16 residues. CDR1 and CDR2 from the germline V gene are MNHNY and SVGAGI (reference sequence). The trim removed 4 bases at V and 1 base at J, leaving 7 bases unmatched. The chain's CDR3 is CASSFPTGGLNYGYTF. The CDR3 DNA reads as TGTGCCAGCAGTTTCCCTACAGGGGGCCTTAACTATGGCTACACCTTC.

The CDR3: CASRFRTYNSPLHF. The CDR3 nucleotides are TGTGCCAGCCGATTCAGGACCTATAATTCACCCCTCCACTTT. V gene TRBV6-5 combines with J gene TRBJ1-6, with D hard to call. The V gene lost 8 bases and the J gene lost 2 bases, with 10 bases spanning the gap. The CDR3 runs to 14 residues. Per the germline V gene, CDR1 is MNHEY and CDR2 is SVGAGI.

The chain carries TRBV4-3 and TRBJ2-1; 7 positions agree with TRBD1. V dropped 3 bases and J dropped 5; count of bases not matched to a gene: 16. Germline assignment: CDR1 LGHNA and CDR2 YSLEER. There are 18 residues in the CDR3. CDR3 DNA sequence: TGCGCCAGCAGCCAGGCTCTTCCATTTCGGACAGGCGACAATGAGCAGTTCTTC. It translates to CASSQALPFRTGDNEQFF.

The chain carries TRBV9 and TRBJ2-3; 9 bases match TRBD2. Losses at the gene ends were 2 bases for V and 2 bases for J; bases not matched to a gene: 6. CDR1 SGDLS and CDR2 YYNGEE come from the germline V gene. CDR3 length equals 16 residues. Written as DNA, the CDR3 is TGTGCCAGCAGCGTCCTTAGCGGGGGACACACAGATACGCAGTATTTT. It yields the protein CASSVLSGGHTDTQYF.

This clone was recorded a few times. The chain uses TRBV18 and TRBJ1-5; D unresolved. Germline V gene lookup returns CDR1 KGHSH and CDR2 LQKENI. The CDR3 consists of 14 residues. V dropped 2 bases and J dropped 2 bases, with 7 bases sitting between them. DNA for the CDR3: TGTGCCAGCTCACCAGGGCCCCGCAATCAGCCCCAGCATTTT. This encodes CASSPGPRNQPQHF.

The J gene is TRBJ2-1, the V gene TRBV5-1; possible D gene TRBD1, 5 bases. This CDR3 contains 15 residues. V lost 4 bases to trimming and J lost 3 bases, with 14 bases between them. Germline loops: CDR1 SGHRS, CDR2 YFSETQ. The CDR3, as DNA: TGCGCCAGCAGCCGTACAGGATTTGGCTACAATGAGCAGTTCTTC. Protein sequence: CASSRTGFGYNEQFF.

The gene calls are TRBV7-6 and TRBJ2-5; D not certain. Germline CDR1 and CDR2: SGHVS and FNYEAQ. The CDR3 loop spans 12 amino acids. V lost 3 bases and J 5 bases, leaving 7 bases between the germline ends. The CDR3: CASSFVRETQYF. The CDR3, as DNA: TGTGCCAGCAGCTTTGTCCGGGAGACCCAGTACTTC.

The rearrangement uses TRBV6-5 and TRBJ1-2; 7 bases line up with TRBD1. Germline assignment: CDR1 MNHEY and CDR2 SVGAGI. V shed 6 bases and J 8 bases; nucleotides not matched to a gene: 9. The CDR3 spans 13 residues. CDR3 amino acids: CASSPRGYGGYTF. CDR3 DNA: TGTGCCAGCAGCCCCAGGGGGTACGGAGGCTACACCTTC.

V and J are TRBV18 and TRBJ1-5, with TRBD1 matching over 8 bases. The germline gives CDR1 KGHSH, CDR2 LQKENI. This CDR3 has 14 residues. Trimming took 3 bases from V and 6 from J; bases not matched to a gene: 4. As DNA, the CDR3 is TGTGCCAGCTCACCGACAGGGGTCGGTCAGCCCCAGCATTTT. Residues: CASSPTGVGQPQHF.

The CDR3 spells CASSLGHQTFYEQYF. In DNA form, the CDR3 reads TGCGCCAGCAGCTTGGGACATCAAACTTTCTACGAGCAGTACTTC. The V call is TRBV5-1, the J call TRBJ2-7; D unresolved. V shed 0 bases and J shed 3 bases, with 13 bases lying between them. Per germline, CDR1 SGHRS and CDR2 YFSETQ. The CDR3 totals 15 residues.

The chain employs TRBV23-1 and TRBJ2-7; 8 nucleotides align to TRBD1. TRBV23-1 is treated as an ORF (open reading frame) with a function not yet certain. V lost 2 bases to trimming and J lost 7 bases; unmatched junction nucleotides: 16. CDR3 length equals 17 residues. CDR3 amino acids: CASSQNKAQDRVGEQYF. Written as DNA, the CDR3 is TGCGCCAGCAGTCAAAATAAGGCGCAGGACAGGGTAGGGGAGCAGTACTTC.

The rearrangement uses TRBV9 and TRBJ2-7; D unresolved. The CDR3 spans 15 residues. Per germline, CDR1 SGDLS and CDR2 YYNGEE. Trimming pared 0 bases from V and 2 bases from J, leaving 12 bases between. CDR3 sequence reads: CASSVADGAPYEQYF. The CDR3, as DNA: TGTGCCAGCAGCGTAGCCGACGGAGCGCCCTACGAGCAGTACTTC.

The chain carries TRBV18 and TRBJ2-5; weak D call: TRBD2 (5 bases). Deletions cut 6 bases from V and 2 bases from J, with 7 bases between. Germline CDR1 and CDR2: KGHSH and LQKENI. This CDR3 spans 12 amino acids. This chain's CDR3 is CASSGIQETQYF. Written as DNA, the CDR3 is TGTGCCAGCTCCGGGATTCAAGAGACCCAGTACTTC.

V is TRBV5-1 and J is TRBJ1-2; D is perhaps TRBD1 (5 bases). The V end lost 0 bases, the J end lost 6 bases, and 9 bases lay between the germline ends. The CDR3 consists of 13 residues. CDR1 and CDR2 from the germline V gene are SGHRS and YFSETQ. CDR3 amino acids: CASSLVGGNGYTF. CDR3 sequence (DNA): TGCGCCAGCAGCTTGGTGGGGGGAAATGGCTACACCTTC.

The chain links TRBV6-5 to TRBJ2-3; possible D gene TRBD2, 7 bases. CDR1 and CDR2 (germline): MNHEY, SVGAGI. V dropped 4 bases and J dropped 12 bases, with 11 bases sitting between them. This CDR3 has 11 amino acids. CDR3 sequence (DNA): TGTGCCAGCAGTTCGGGGGGCCCTCAGTATTTT. It codes for CASSSGGPQYF.

This clone appeared many times. This sequence joins TRBV19 and TRBJ2-1; D gene unclear. V was clipped by 3 bases and J by 9 bases, with 6 bases between them. The CDR3 sequence is 11 residues long. CDR1 and CDR2 from the germline V gene are LNHDA and SQIVND (reference sequence). This chain's CDR3 is CASSMRFEQFF. The DNA for the CDR3 is TGTGCCAGTAGTATGAGGTTTGAGCAGTTCTTC. Combining the CDR3 with reference TRBV19 and TRBJ2-1 gives the whole variable domain DGGITQSPKYLFRKEGQNVTLSCEQNLNHDAMYWYRQDPGQGLRLIYYSQIVNDFQKGDIAEGYSVSREKKESFPLTVTSAQKNPTAFYLCASSMRFEQFFGPGTRLTVL.

CDR3 coding DNA: TGCGCCAGCAGCCAATGGACAGGTACCATGAACACTGAAGCTTTCTTT. This encodes CASSQWTGTMNTEAFF. The chain couples TRBV4-3 to TRBJ1-1, with 7 bases fitting TRBD1. Germline-derived CDR1 and CDR2 are LGHNA and YSLEER. CDR3 length: 16 residues. With V trimmed by 2 bases and J by 0 bases, 6 bases remained unmatched.

The rearrangement links TRBV4-1 to TRBJ2-3; a possible D gene is TRBD2 (6 bases). Trimming cost V 6 bases and J 6 bases, with 19 bases left between them. This CDR3 contains 15 residues. CDR1 MGHRA and CDR2 YSYEKL come from the germline V gene. The CDR3, as DNA: TGCGCCAGCAGTCAGGCGGGGCGGGGACCCGATACGCAGTATTTT. Protein product: CASSQAGRGPDTQYF.

This clone was observed a single time. The CDR3 coding sequence is TGTGCCAGTAGTATGGCAGGGGGCGTTGAAAAACTGTTTTTT. This sequence encodes CASSMAGGVEKLFF. This chain uses TRBV19 with TRBJ1-4, with TRBD1 matching over 8 bases. With 3 bases clipped from V and 7 bases from J, the junction kept 4 bases outside the gene matches. The length of the CDR3 is 14 residues. The germline gives CDR1 LNHDA, CDR2 SQIVND (reference sequence).

The CDR3 DNA reads TGTGCCATCGCCTCTGGGGGCTCTCAGCCCCAGCATTTT. It codes for CAIASGGSQPQHF. This chain joins TRBV10-3 and TRBJ1-5; the D gene is possibly TRBD1 (6 bases). V gave up 8 bases and J gave up 6 bases, with 14 bases separating them. This CDR3 contains 13 residues. Germline CDR1 ENHRY, CDR2 SYGVKD.

V gene TRBV12-5 combines with J gene TRBJ1-1; TRBD1 might be the D (5 bases). V dropped 7 bases and J dropped 0 bases, with 12 bases sitting between them. The CDR3 extends over 14 amino acids. Germline V gene lookup returns CDR1 LGHNT and CDR2 FRNRAP. CDR3 sequence reads: CASAMDTVNTEAFF. The DNA for the CDR3 is TGTGCTAGTGCCATGGACACCGTGAACACTGAAGCTTTCTTT.

CDR3 amino acids: CASSEEDRGSEKLFF. The CDR3 bases are TGTGCCAGCAGTGAAGAGGACAGGGGTAGTGAAAAACTGTTTTTT. The chain employs TRBV6-1 and TRBJ1-4; TRBD1 matches 9 bases. This CDR3 region has 15 residues. The junction had 4 bases not matched to a gene; V was cut back by 1 base and J by 7 bases. Germline CDR1 and CDR2: MNHNS and SASEGT.

This rearrangement joins TRBV5-1 to TRBJ1-2; possibly TRBD1 for D (6 bases). Germline-derived CDR1 and CDR2 are SGHRS and YFSETQ. The length of the CDR3 is 16 residues. V was shortened by 4 bases and J by 0 bases, with 16 bases between the two germline ends. DNA for the CDR3: TGCGCCAGCAGCCACGGACAGCCCCGAGCTAACTATGGCTACACCTTC. Residues: CASSHGQPRANYGYTF.

The chain is built from TRBV6-5 and TRBJ1-2; D may be TRBD1 (5 bases). The V end was cut by 6 bases, the J end by 2 bases, with 13 bases between. This CDR3 is 14 amino acids long. Germline assignment: CDR1 MNHEY and CDR2 SVGAGI. CDR3 amino acids: CASSSAGKNYGYTF. CDR3 nucleotides: TGTGCCAGCAGCTCGGCAGGGAAGAACTATGGCTACACCTTC.

The rearrangement uses TRBV27 and TRBJ2-7, with unresolved D. V gave up 5 bases and J gave up 2 bases, with 7 bases separating them. Germline V gives CDR1 MNHEY, CDR2 SMNVEV (reference sequence). The CDR3 extends over 12 amino acids. The CDR3 sequence is CASSIPPYEQYF. CDR3 in DNA: TGTGCCAGCAGTATTCCTCCCTACGAGCAGTACTTC.

The chain has TRBV10-3 and TRBJ2-1, with 9 bases identical to TRBD1. Germline trimming cut 9 bases from V and 5 bases from J; bases unmatched to any gene: 8. The length of the CDR3 is 14 residues. Looked up from germline, CDR1 is ENHRY and CDR2 is SYGVKD. The CDR3 bases are TGTGCCATACGCAAGACAGGGGGGAACAATGAGCAGTTCTTC. The encoded protein is CAIRKTGGNNEQFF.

The V gene is TRBV7-4, the J gene TRBJ2-1; D possibly corresponds to TRBD2 (5 bases). CDR1 and CDR2 (germline): SGHVT, SQSDAQ. Trimming shortened V by 3 bases and J by 0 bases, and 9 bases separated the two germline ends. The CDR3 sequence is 15 residues long. This CDR3 is CASSFSAGSYNEQFF. CDR3 coding DNA: TGTGCCAGCAGCTTTAGCGCCGGCTCCTACAATGAGCAGTTCTTC.

In its sample, this clone is medium-sized. The rearrangement links TRBV4-2 to TRBJ2-7, with 7 nucleotides matching TRBD2. Germline V gene data show CDR1 as LGHNA and CDR2 as YNFKEQ. This CDR3 contains 15 residues. The J segment lost 3 bases and the V segment lost 4 bases, leaving 9 bases of the junction unmatched. In DNA, the CDR3 is TGTGCCAGCAGCCCGGGACTGGGGGAGGGCTACGAGCAGTACTTC. Protein product: CASSPGLGEGYEQYF.

The chain employs TRBV19 and TRBJ2-5; D is perhaps TRBD2 (5 bases). Trimming cost V 5 bases and J 5 bases, with 18 bases left between them. The CDR3 spans 15 residues. CDR1 is LNHDA and CDR2 is SQIVND in the germline V gene (reference sequence). CDR3 in amino acids: CASSPVSSRKETQYF. The CDR3, as DNA: TGTGCCAGTAGTCCCGTTTCTAGCCGGAAGGAGACCCAGTACTTC.